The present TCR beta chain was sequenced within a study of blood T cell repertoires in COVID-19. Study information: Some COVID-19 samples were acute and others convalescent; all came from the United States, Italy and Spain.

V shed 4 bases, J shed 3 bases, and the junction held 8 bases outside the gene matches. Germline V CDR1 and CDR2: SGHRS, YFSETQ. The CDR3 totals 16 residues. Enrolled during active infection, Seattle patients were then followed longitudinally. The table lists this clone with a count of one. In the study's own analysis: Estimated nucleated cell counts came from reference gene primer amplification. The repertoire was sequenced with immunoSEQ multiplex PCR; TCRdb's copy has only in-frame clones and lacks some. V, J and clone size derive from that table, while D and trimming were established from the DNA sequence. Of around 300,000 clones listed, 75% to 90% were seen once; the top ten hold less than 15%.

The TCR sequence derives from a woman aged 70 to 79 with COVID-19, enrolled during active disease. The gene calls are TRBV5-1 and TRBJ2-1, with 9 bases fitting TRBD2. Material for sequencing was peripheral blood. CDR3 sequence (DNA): TGCGCCAGCAGCCTTTGGTTGCGGGGGGGCTACAATGAGCAGTTCTTC. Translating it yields CASSLWLRGGYNEQFF.